This T cell receptor beta chain was obtained from a study of shared clonotypes between healthy human individuals. On the study more broadly: Donor composition was a couple of women and three men, aged 18 to 49. Notes on the study in general: The small donor group covered limited genetic and exposure diversity.

On this clone: What it binds is not known.

TCRdb's copy holds only in-frame clones and misses some; the assay was immunoSEQ multiplex PCR. The sample includes about 470,000 clones, around 75% seen only once; the top ten take roughly an eighth. The V segment lost 5 bases and the J segment 9 bases; nucleotides outside the gene matches: 7. The CDR3 contains 13 residues. Germline CDR1 MDHEN, CDR2 SYDVKM. The specimen was PBMCs. The TCR was taken from a woman in her forties in good health. Some clones in this sample may be carry-over from other donors' samples. The chain uses TRBV28 and TRBJ2-4; 7 bases line up with TRBD2. As DNA, the CDR3 is TGTGCCAGCAGTGATGACTCGGGGGGCATTCAGTACTTC. It translates to CASSDDSGGIQYF.